A selection of T cell receptor beta chains follows, all from one sample in a study of blood T cell repertoires in COVID-19. Sequenced by immunoSEQ multiplex PCR; TCRdb stores in-frame clones only, minus some. This repertoire shows a few hundred thousand clones, about 91% found once; its top ten account for around 9.5%. The specimen sequenced was PBMCs or T cells enriched from blood (not recorded which). Receptors originate from a woman aged 40 to 50 who had recovered from COVID-19. Each CDR3 is given with its conserved first and last residue. A D gene is named only where the DNA matches it firmly. The size field is filled for only some rows; it gives once, few, many or a size class.

j_call d_call clone_size v_call cdr3_aa cdr3_nt
TRBJ2-7 TRBD2 . TRBV25-1 CASRATGLTSGSYEQYF TGTGCCAGCAGAGCAACAGGATTGACTAGCGGGAGTTACGAGCAGTACTTC
TRBJ1-5 TRBD1 . TRBV2 CASSEERTGLSNQPQHF TGTGCCAGCAGTGAAGAGAGGACAGGACTTAGCAATCAGCCCCAGCATTTT
TRBJ2-1 . . TRBV5-1 CASSSFGRGFYNEQFF TGCGCCAGCAGCTCATTTGGGCGGGGCTTTTACAATGAGCAGTTCTTC
TRBJ1-6 . . TRBV12-3/TRBV12-4 CASSSTDNSPLHF TGTGCCAGCAGTTCGACAGACAATTCACCCCTCCACTTT
TRBJ2-5 . few TRBV25-1 CASSEPGVETQYF TGTGCCAGCAGTGAACCCGGGGTGGAGACCCAGTACTTC
TRBJ2-1 TRBD1 . TRBV5-6 CASRARDRSSYNEQFF TGTGCCAGCAGAGCACGGGACAGAAGCTCCTACAATGAGCAGTTCTTC
TRBJ2-3 . . TRBV11-3 CASSFRGSSTDTQYF TGTGCCAGCAGCTTTCGCGGGTCTAGCACAGATACGCAGTATTTT
TRBJ2-1 . . TRBV27 CASSVGDNEQFF TGTGCCAGCAGTGTGGGAGACAATGAGCAGTTCTTC
TRBJ2-7 TRBD2 . TRBV30 CAWGLAGSYEQYF TGTGCCTGGGGACTAGCGGGGTCCTACGAGCAGTACTTC
TRBJ2-7 . . TRBV9 CASSGGHKSEQYF TGTGCCAGCAGCGGAGGACATAAATCCGAGCAGTACTTC
TRBJ1-2 . . TRBV15 CATSRVGGAQDGYTF TGTGCCACCAGCAGAGTCGGGGGGGCGCAGGATGGCTACACCTTC
TRBJ2-7 TRBD1 once TRBV23-1 CASSLPGQIKRSYEQYF TGCGCCAGCAGTCTACCGGGACAGATCAAGCGCTCCTACGAGCAGTACTTC
TRBJ2-5 . . TRBV11-2 CASSLVDQETQYF TGTGCCAGCAGCTTAGTAGATCAAGAGACCCAGTACTTC
TRBJ2-5 . . TRBV18 CASSPTEETQYF TGTGCCAGCTCACCAACGGAAGAGACCCAGTACTTC
TRBJ1-4 . . TRBV18 CASSPKEIATNEKLFF TGTGCCAGCTCACCAAAGGAGATTGCAACTAATGAAAAACTGTTTTTT
TRBJ2-1 . . TRBV3-1/TRBV3-2 CASSQDSQVYNEQFF TGTGCCAGCAGCCAAGATTCCCAGGTCTACAATGAGCAGTTCTTC
TRBJ2-7 . few TRBV5-1 CASSLNFGYEQYF TGCGCCAGCAGCTTGAACTTCGGCTACGAGCAGTACTTC
TRBJ2-7 . . TRBV2 CASSRTASYEQYF TGTGCCAGCAGTAGGACAGCTTCCTACGAGCAGTACTTC
TRBJ2-1 . . TRBV6-2/TRBV6-3 CASSYPSGQILYNEQFF TGTGCCAGCAGTTACCCCTCCGGACAGATTCTCTACAATGAGCAGTTCTTC
TRBJ1-3 TRBD1 few TRBV7-2 CASSPGTGNTNSGNTIYF TGTGCCAGCAGCCCCGGGACAGGAAACACTAACTCTGGAAACACCATATATTTT
TRBJ2-1 . . TRBV5-1 CASSLAIRESYNEQFF TGCGCCAGCAGCTTGGCGATTCGGGAATCCTACAATGAGCAGTTCTTC
TRBJ1-2 . . TRBV6-5 CASSSDGNYGYTF TGTGCCAGCAGTTCTGACGGGAACTATGGCTACACCTTC
TRBJ2-7 TRBD2 . TRBV27 CASSLFGGVYEQYF TGTGCCAGCAGTTTATTCGGGGGGGTCTACGAGCAGTACTTC
TRBJ1-1 . . TRBV7-9 CASSRPDRPNTEAFF TGTGCCAGCAGCCGACCTGACAGGCCGAACACTGAAGCTTTCTTT
TRBJ2-2 . . TRBV3-1/TRBV3-2 CASSNINTGELFF TGTGCCAGCAGCAATATTAACACCGGGGAGCTGTTTTTT
TRBJ2-5 TRBD2 . TRBV19 CASSTSGSGETQYF TGTGCCAGTAGTACTAGCGGATCGGGGGAGACCCAGTACTTC
TRBJ2-1 TRBD2 once TRBV4-2 CASSQARLAGVNEQFF TGTGCCAGCAGCCAAGCGCGACTAGCGGGGGTCAATGAGCAGTTCTTC
TRBJ2-2 . . TRBV21-1 CASSKARGCNTGELFF TGTGCCAGCAGCAAAGCCCGCGGGTGTAACACCGGGGAGCTGTTTTTT
TRBJ2-1 TRBD2 once TRBV6-4 CASTPLAGVGNEQFF TGTGCCAGCACCCCACTAGCGGGAGTAGGGAATGAGCAGTTCTTC
TRBJ2-7 . . TRBV7-3 CASSLSARGYEQYF TGTGCCAGCAGCTTAAGCGCTAGGGGCTACGAGCAGTACTTC
TRBJ2-4 TRBD1 . TRBV29-1 CSSREQGVDIQYF TGCAGCTCCCGAGAACAGGGGGTTGACATTCAGTACTTC
TRBJ1-2 TRBD1 once TRBV29-1 CSVFPGQGAGYGYTF TGCAGCGTTTTCCCCGGACAGGGGGCTGGCTATGGCTACACCTTC
TRBJ2-7 . . TRBV4-3 CASSLQAGSSSYEQYF TGCGCCAGCAGCCTACAAGCGGGCAGTAGCTCCTACGAGCAGTACTTC
TRBJ2-7 TRBD1 . TRBV29-1 CSVVRDRSYEQYF TGCAGCGTTGTCAGGGACAGGTCCTACGAGCAGTACTTC
TRBJ1-5 TRBD1 medium-sized TRBV19 CASSIQGADYQPQHF TGTGCCAGTAGTATACAGGGGGCGGACTATCAGCCCCAGCATTTT
TRBJ1-1 . once TRBV5-1 CASSATGEAFF TGCGCCAGCAGTGCGACAGGCGAAGCTTTCTTT
TRBJ2-1 TRBD1 . TRBV11-3 CASSDRGQGNEQFF TGTGCCAGCAGCGACAGGGGGCAGGGAAATGAGCAGTTCTTC
TRBJ1-1 . once TRBV29-1 CSVEDRLRTEAFF TGCAGCGTTGAAGATCGACTTCGCACTGAAGCTTTCTTT
TRBJ1-2 . . TRBV2 CASSEDRFYGYTF TGTGCCAGCAGTGAAGACAGATTCTATGGCTACACCTTC
TRBJ2-7 . once TRBV2 CASSEAGAGGGQYF TGTGCCAGCAGTGAAGCGGGAGCCGGCGGCGGGCAGTACTTC
TRBJ1-1 TRBD1 . TRBV5-4 CASSRTGQGGTEAFF TGTGCCAGCAGCCGGACTGGACAGGGCGGCACTGAAGCTTTCTTT
TRBJ2-7 . . TRBV28 CASSFPGIRGEQYF TGTGCCAGCAGTTTCCCTGGGATCCGGGGCGAGCAGTACTTC